The rows below give T cell receptor beta chains drawn from one sample of a study of preoperative IRX-2 immunotherapy in early breast cancer. TCRdb keeps only in-frame clones here, not all; method: immunoSEQ multiplex PCR. The sample has about 42,000 clones; 60% to 85% are singletons. This material consisted of tumor tissue, taken after IRX-2 immunotherapy. Source of these receptors: a human donor with breast cancer. Each CDR3 is given without its conserved first and last residue.

v_gene | CDR3aa
TRBV14 | ASRRTAGNTIY
TRBV15 | ATSRGRGDYGYT
TRBV10-2 | ASRGSGRIDTQY
TRBV5-1 | ASSRSGEDTEAF
TRBV6-7 | ASSESWHGANVLT
TRBV15 | ATSREGVNTGELF
TRBV6-8 | ASSPRGPGNNYGYT
TRBV19 | ASSRVPGGNTGELF
TRBV30 | AWSASGLKNEQF
TRBV19 | ASRGGNTIY
TRBV7-7 | ASSPRGGGNQPQH
TRBV6-1 | ASSEAPGDYGYT
TRBV7-4 | ASSEDRQGRGTEAF
TRBV5-1 | ASSLGLAGNTDTQY
TRBV28 | ASIASGSYEQY
TRBV14 | ASSLTAGGYT
TRBV5-1 | ASREAAGTGELF
TRBV19 | ASSIYPRTYEQY
TRBV6-1 | AISEGVYGYT
TRBV7-1 | ASSPSPKETQY
TRBV11-3 | ASSLSGGSTDTQY
TRBV5-1 | ASSLNWGREKLF
TRBV18 | ASSRDGYEQY
TRBV23-1 | ASSSLPGYDYEQY
TRBV1 | ASSQVYPGSTEAF
TRBV19 | ASSDRDRGKLF
TRBV28 | ASSLSSALETQY
TRBV5-1 | ASSLGDRDYNEQF
TRBV19 | ASRPTGPSNQPQH
TRBV6-8 | ASSYLRTGDNSPLH
TRBV29-1 | SVRPTGDPEAF
TRBV7-7 | ASSKSPTVNTEAF
TRBV29-1 | SVTGTGVYEQY
TRBV29-1 | SVEGQSAQPFDPYGYT
TRBV15 | ATSRAGQDMEQY
TRBV6-8 | ASSVGQAGWANVLT
TRBV28 | ASSSPGTEAF
TRBV7-4 | ASSLGFGNTIY
TRBV28 | ASSFLRGRTEAF
TRBV7-7 | ASSFDLSSYNEQF
TRBV7-6 | ASSLTSGQGSYNSPLH
TRBV19 | ASSPRTVNTEAF
TRBV6-8 | ATQQGAKGYT
TRBV19 | ASIDPAGNTIY
TRBV18 | ASSPLGPGIESLAF
TRBV5-1 | ASSLLGRTETQY
TRBV6-8 | ASRAPSRMNTEAF
TRBV15 | ATSRVGTQTYEQY
TRBV11-3 | ASLLGGTLSGANVLT
TRBV7-2 | ASSPRRLEKCR
TRBV30 | AWSLSEMTEAF
TRBV6-8 | ASMTNRGYGYT
TRBV6-8 | ASSYDRSGLGNEQF
TRBV19 | ASSSIGTDEETQY
TRBV7-1 | ASSLYTGGSRNQPQH